This passage covers 3 T cell receptor beta chains from one sample sequenced in a study of CD8+ T cells in alopecia areata. Extracted RNA was reverse transcribed, and the resulting cDNA served as sequencing template. Method: immunoSEQ multiplex PCR; TCRdb's copy keeps in-frame clones and lacks some. The sample gives around 190,000 clones, 64% of which show up once; more than 3.5% is in the top ten. Treatment described: oral pan-JAK inhibitor, 5-10 mg twice daily. The source material was CD4+ T cells sorted from blood, sampled at week 4, from a patient treated with tofacitinib. The source of these receptors is a human donor with alopecia areata.

This clone was recorded only once. The chain uses TRBV7-2 and TRBJ1-2; no clear D gene. CDR1 and CDR2 from the germline V gene are SGHTA and FQGNSA. There are 14 residues in the CDR3. Trimming cost V 1 base and J 0 bases, with 6 bases left between them. The CDR3 is CASSLGAANYGYTF. In DNA, the CDR3 is TGTGCCAGCAGCTTAGGGGCCGCTAACTATGGCTACACCTTC.

This chain uses TRBV5-1 with TRBJ1-1; TRBD1 matches 9 bases. Germline CDR1 and CDR2: SGHRS and YFSETQ. This CDR3 spans 14 amino acids. After removal of 5 bases from V and 1 base from J, the junction contained 3 bases not matched to a gene. The CDR3 nucleotides read TGCGCCAGCAGTCGACAGGGGGAGAACACTGAAGCTTTCTTT. Protein product: CASSRQGENTEAFF.

The chain carries TRBV20-1 and TRBJ2-5; D call uncertain. Trimming took 0 bases from V and 7 from J, leaving 6 bases between them. This CDR3 spans 11 amino acids. Per germline, CDR1 DFQATT and CDR2 SNEGSKA (reference sequence). The CDR3 DNA follows: TGCAGTGCTAGAGATTGGTGGACCCAGTACTTC. It is translated as CSARDWWTQYF.